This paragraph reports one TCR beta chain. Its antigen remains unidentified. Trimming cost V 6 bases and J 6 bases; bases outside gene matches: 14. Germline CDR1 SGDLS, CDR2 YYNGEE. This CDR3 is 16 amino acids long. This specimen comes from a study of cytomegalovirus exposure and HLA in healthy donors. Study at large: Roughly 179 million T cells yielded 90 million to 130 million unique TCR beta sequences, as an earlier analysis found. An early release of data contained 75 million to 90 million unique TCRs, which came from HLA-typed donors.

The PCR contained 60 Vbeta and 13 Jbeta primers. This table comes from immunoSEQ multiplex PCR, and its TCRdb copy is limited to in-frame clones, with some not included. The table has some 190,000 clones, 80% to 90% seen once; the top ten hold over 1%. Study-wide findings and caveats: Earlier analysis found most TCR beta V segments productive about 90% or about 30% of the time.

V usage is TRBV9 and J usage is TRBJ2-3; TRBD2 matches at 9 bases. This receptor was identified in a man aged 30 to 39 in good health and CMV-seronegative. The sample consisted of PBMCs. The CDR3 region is CASNPGRGGIGDTQYF. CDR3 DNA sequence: TGTGCCAGCAATCCCGGGCGGGGGGGAATCGGGGATACGCAGTATTTT.